This T cell receptor beta chain is drawn from a study of OX40 agonist ivuxolimab in advanced cancers. Study overall: Enrollees could have had prior anti-PD-1, anti-PD-L1 or anti-CTLA-4 therapy, which approximately 40% had received.

Assay used: immunoSEQ multiplex PCR; TCRdb lists only in-frame clones, some missing. There are around 140,000 clones in the sample; just over 90% occur only once, and roughly 0.99% lies in the top ten. The V and J ends lost 5 bases and 2 bases, in that order; junction bases with no gene match: 5. The CDR3 spans 15 residues. Germline CDR1 and CDR2: MNHEY and SVGAGI. With regard to this clone: What it binds is not known.

Study-wide results and caveats: There were, on average, more expanded clones in CD8+ T cells than in CD4+.

The receptor was derived from an adult with an advanced solid tumor such as melanoma, head and neck, liver or kidney cancer. Here the sequenced sample was CD4+ or CD8+ T cells sorted from blood, taken in a trial of the OX40 agonist ivuxolimab. The chain has TRBV6-5 and TRBJ1-5, with TRBD1 matching 8 bases. CDR3 in DNA: TGTGCCAGCAGTCGGACAGGGACCCGCAATCAGCCCCAGCATTTT. Amino acids: CASSRTGTRNQPQHF.